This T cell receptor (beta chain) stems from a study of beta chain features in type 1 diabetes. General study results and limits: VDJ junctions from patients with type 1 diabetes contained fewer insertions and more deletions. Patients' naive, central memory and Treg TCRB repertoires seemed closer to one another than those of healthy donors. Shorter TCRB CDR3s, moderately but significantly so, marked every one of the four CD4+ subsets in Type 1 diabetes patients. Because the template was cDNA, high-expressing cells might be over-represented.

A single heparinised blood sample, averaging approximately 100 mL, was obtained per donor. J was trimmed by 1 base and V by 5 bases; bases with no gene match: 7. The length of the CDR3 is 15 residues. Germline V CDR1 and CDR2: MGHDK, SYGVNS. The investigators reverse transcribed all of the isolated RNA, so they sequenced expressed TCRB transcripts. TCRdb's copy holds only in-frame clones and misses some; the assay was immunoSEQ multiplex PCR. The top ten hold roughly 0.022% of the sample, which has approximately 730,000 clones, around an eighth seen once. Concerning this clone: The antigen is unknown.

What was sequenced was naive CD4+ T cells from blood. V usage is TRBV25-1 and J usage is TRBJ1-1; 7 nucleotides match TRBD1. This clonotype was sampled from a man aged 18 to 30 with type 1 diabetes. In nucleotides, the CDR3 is TGTGCCAGCAGTAGTCTGGGGACAGAGAACACTGAAGCTTTCTTT. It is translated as CASSSLGTENTEAFF.